This T cell receptor (beta chain) emerged from a study of T-cell memory formation after mild COVID-19. Findings of the study overall: There were some responding clones in pre-infection memory, which suggested that cross-reactive memory had joined. Most CD4+ clones that shrank were in CM and EM, while CD8+ ones turned up in EMRA. Among clones contracting day 15 to 85, CD4/CD8 was balanced, whereas later expanders leaned CD4+.

The table lists this clonotype with a few counts. What it binds is unknown. A 5'RACE reaction primed in the constant segment made cDNA libraries of TCR alpha and TCR beta, and these carried sample barcodes and UMIs. TCRdb reprocessed the 5' RACE reads via MiXCR and lists one record per CDR3 protein. In the table there are hundreds of thousands of distinct CDR3 sequences, 25% to 30% of which are singletons. J lost 7 bases, V lost 1 base, and 9 bases had no gene match. Germline values: CDR1 SEHNR, CDR2 FQNEAQ (reference sequence). The CDR3 runs to 15 residues. This receptor was obtained from an adult woman who had mild COVID-19 (a few samples of this study predate the infection). Cell type and time point are not known. Sequencing used PBMCs or a T cell subset sorted from them (not recorded which). This chain connects TRBV7-9 to TRBJ2-7, with TRBD2 identical over 8 bases. The CDR3 protein is CASSLVSGTRREQYF. The DNA for the CDR3 is TGTGCCAGCAGCTTAGTTAGCGGGACCCGGCGGGAGCAGTACTTC.